This T cell receptor (beta chain) is from a study of T cell changes during pregnancy in multiple sclerosis. Sequencing used immunoSEQ multiplex PCR; TCRdb keeps in-frame clones, though not all of them. The table has tens of thousands of clones, roughly 89% seen once. V was pared by 2 bases and J by 6 bases, with 6 bases of the junction left unmatched. The CDR3 runs to 15 residues. CDR1 is SGHRS and CDR2 is YFSETQ in the germline V gene. The specimen was CD4+ T cells from peripheral blood mononuclear cells, collected in the first trimester of pregnancy. The source is a female donor with multiple sclerosis, enrolled in a pregnancy study. The chain couples TRBV5-1 to TRBJ2-3, with TRBD1 matching over 10 bases. CDR3 bases: TGCGCCAGCAGCTTACAGGGACAGGGGACCGATACGCAGTATTTT. Residues: CASSLQGQGTDTQYF.